A single sample is the source of the 18 T cell receptor beta chains below, sequenced in a study of regulatory T cells in long-lasting Graves disease. Time point meaning: newly diagnosed GD, antithyroid drugs for less than 3 months. Extracted PBMC RNA gave rise to the TCR library. To make TCR beta libraries, researchers used iRepertoire HTBI primers and Arm-PCR of CDR3 regions. MiXCR, applied by TCRdb to the multiplex PCR reads, yields one record per CDR3 protein. The repertoire holds roughly 500,000 distinct CDR3 sequences, around an eighth seen once, with roughly 10% in the top ten. The same specimen was also included in a second study, on T cells in Graves' hyperthyroidism and ophthalmopathy.

The sequenced sample was peripheral blood mononuclear cells (PBMCs), obtained at new diagnosis, from a patient treated with antithyroid drugs. The receptors were gathered from a man aged 30 to 45 with Graves disease.

This clonotype was counted many times. The chain couples TRBV2 to TRBJ2-2; 12 bases are shared with TRBD1. From germline, CDR1 is SNHLY and CDR2 FYNNEI. The J segment lost 9 bases and the V segment lost 3 bases, leaving 2 bases of the junction unmatched. There are 14 residues in the CDR3. CDR3 nucleotides: TGTGCCAGCAGTGATGGGACAGGGGGCAGGGAGCTGTTTTTT. It is translated as CASSDGTGGRELFF.

This clonotype was seen repeatedly, ten times or more. V is TRBV7-9 and J is TRBJ1-1; D is unclear. Per germline, CDR1 SEHNR and CDR2 FQNEAQ (reference sequence). V dropped 6 bases and J dropped 0 bases, with 5 bases sitting between them. The length of the CDR3 is 12 residues. The CDR3 sequence is CASRALNTEAFF. The CDR3 DNA is TGTGCCAGCAGGGCCTTGAACACTGAAGCTTTCTTT.

The rearrangement uses TRBV6-2 or TRBV6-3 and TRBJ1-1; D is uncertain. V was shortened by 6 bases and J by 5 bases, with 13 bases between the two germline ends. The CDR3 consists of 13 residues. Germline V CDR1 and CDR2: MNHEY, SVGEGT. This CDR3 is CASRVTGRTEAFF. The CDR3 DNA reads as TGTGCCAGCAGGGTTACTGGCAGGACTGAAGCTTTCTTT.

This clonotype was detected a few times. Written as DNA, the CDR3 is TGTGCCAGCAGTTATTTCTCCACCGGGGAGCTGTTTTTT. Translating it yields CASSYFSTGELFF. The V and J genes are TRBV6-5 and TRBJ2-2; D ambiguous. Between the trimmed V and J ends, which lost 3 bases and 4 bases, there was a span of 6 bases. Looked up from germline, CDR1 is MNHEY and CDR2 is SVGAGI. The CDR3 spans 13 residues.

The J gene is TRBJ1-2, the V gene TRBV12-3 or TRBV12-4; D perhaps matches TRBD1 (6 bases). V was pared by 4 bases and J by 4 bases, with 10 bases between. The CDR3 consists of 13 residues. CDR3 in DNA: TGTGCCAGCAGTTGGACAGAACTCTATGGCTACACCTTC. The encoded protein is CASSWTELYGYTF.

This clonotype was detected ten times or more. The chain's CDR3 is CASSLFPTGPNTEAFF. The CDR3 region has the DNA TGTGCCAGCAGTTTATTCCCGACAGGCCCTAACACTGAAGCTTTCTTT. The chain has TRBV27 and TRBJ1-1, with D tentatively TRBD1 (6 bases). The germline CDR1 and CDR2 sequences are MNHEY and SMNVEV (reference sequence). Trimming pared 1 base from V and 2 bases from J, leaving 14 bases between. CDR3 length equals 16 residues.

This chain uses TRBV3-1 with TRBJ2-7, with D possibly matching TRBD2 (5 bases). The V and J ends lost 2 bases and 7 bases respectively, with 18 bases between them. The germline gives CDR1 LGHDT, CDR2 YNNKEL (reference sequence). CDR3 length equals 15 residues. The CDR3 DNA is TGTGCCAGCAGCCAACAAGGGCTATCGGGAAGGGAGCAGTACTTC. Translated, it gives CASSQQGLSGREQYF.

This clonotype has at least ten counts. The V and J genes are TRBV5-1 and TRBJ1-6, with D hard to call. V was cut by 4 bases and J by 7 bases, with 15 bases left in between. Germline loops: CDR1 SGHRS, CDR2 YFSETQ. The CDR3 has 15 amino acids. CDR3 in DNA: TGCGCCAGCAGCAACACGAATTCAGGCAATTCACCCCTCCACTTT. It encodes CASSNTNSGNSPLHF.

This clonotype has only a few counts. V usage is TRBV18 and J usage is TRBJ2-5, with D possibly called TRBD1 or TRBD2 (6 bases each). The V end was cut by 10 bases, the J end by 3 bases, with 24 bases between. The germline V gene encodes CDR1 KGHSH and CDR2 LQKENI. The CDR3 extends over 16 amino acids. In DNA form, the CDR3 reads TGTGCCACCATACGTGGAGGGGGTGGACCCGAAGAGACCCAGTACTTC. It translates to CATIRGGGGPEETQYF.

This clonotype was counted between two and nine times. The J gene is TRBJ2-5, the V gene TRBV11-2, with TRBD2 as a possible D gene (6 bases). The CDR3 runs to 15 residues. Per the germline V gene, CDR1 is SGHAT and CDR2 is FQNNGV. The V end lost 5 bases, the J end lost 5 bases, and 18 bases lay between the germline ends. CDR3 DNA: TGTGCCAGCAGCGTCGGGACTGTGGGTAGGGAGACCCAGTACTTC. As protein: CASSVGTVGRETQYF.

This clonotype has ten or more counts. The CDR3: CSAPSGREDLKYTYEQYF. DNA for the CDR3: TGCAGCGCCCCCTCCGGGCGGGAGGATCTTAAATACACCTACGAGCAGTACTTC. This chain links TRBV29-1 with TRBJ2-7; 8 nucleotides line up with TRBD2. Germline V gives CDR1 SQVTM, CDR2 ANQGSEA. V lost 7 bases, J lost 2 bases, and 22 bases stayed unmatched. The CDR3 is made up of 18 amino acids.

The V and J genes are TRBV30 and TRBJ2-1; D is perhaps TRBD2 (6 bases). The CDR3 runs to 16 residues. V shed 2 bases and J shed 3 bases, with 17 bases lying between them. Germline assignment: CDR1 GTSNPN and CDR2 SVGIG (reference sequence). The CDR3 region is CAWSRKVAGFYNEQFF. CDR3 bases: TGTGCCTGGAGTCGCAAGGTGGCGGGATTCTACAATGAGCAGTTCTTC.

Points on this clonotype: A junction end diverges from the germline sequence, so it may reflect a read error. The chain uses TRBV20-1 and TRBJ2-5; no firm D call. The CDR3 is 15 residues long. The V gene's germline CDR1 is DFQATT and CDR2 SNEGSKA (reference sequence). The chain's CDR3 is CSARDSPSPQETQYF. As DNA, the CDR3 is TGCAGTGCCAGAGATTCGCCCAGCCCCCAAGAGACCCAGTACTTC.

This clonotype was counted between two and nine times. The chain is built from TRBV7-8 and TRBJ2-2; D is ambiguous. There are 12 residues in the CDR3. The V end lost 4 bases, the J end lost 6 bases, and 6 bases lay between the germline ends. The V gene's germline CDR1 is SGHVS and CDR2 FQNEAQ. The CDR3 coding sequence is TGTGCCAGCAGCTCATCCGCCGGGGAGCTGTTTTTT. Its protein product is CASSSSAGELFF.

This clonotype was recorded at least ten times. V gene TRBV24-1 combines with J gene TRBJ2-5; TRBD1 or TRBD2 may be the D gene (5 bases each). The V gene's germline CDR1 is KGHDR and CDR2 SFDVKD. This CDR3 has 15 amino acids. V was trimmed by 0 bases and J by 5 bases, leaving 12 bases between them. The CDR3 region has the DNA TGTGCCACCAGTGATTTGCAAGCCGGGGCTGAGACCCAGTACTTC. Amino acid sequence: CATSDLQAGAETQYF.

This clonotype was seen only a few times. This chain connects TRBV24-1 to TRBJ2-5; no definite D call. The CDR3 covers 14 residues. Germline V gives CDR1 KGHDR, CDR2 SFDVKD. Trimming cost V 3 bases and J 2 bases, with 9 bases left between them. The DNA for the CDR3 is TGTGCCACCAGTGATCTAGTGTGTCAAGAGACCCAGTACTTC. Its translation: CATSDLVCQETQYF.

This clonotype was found many times. The chain's CDR3 is CATSGGEYTGELFF. The CDR3 nucleotides are TGTGCCACCAGCGGGGGGGAGTACACCGGGGAGCTGTTTTTT. The chain has TRBV24-1 and TRBJ2-2; 8 bases fit TRBD2. Germline CDR1 and CDR2: KGHDR and SFDVKD. The CDR3 has 14 amino acids. V lost 7 bases and J lost 3; bases outside the gene matches: 3.

Ten or more counts support this clonotype. The chain combines TRBV11-2 with TRBJ1-1, with D possibly being TRBD1 (6 bases). The CDR3 totals 12 residues. CDR1 and CDR2 from the germline V gene are SGHAT and FQNNGV. Trimming stripped 5 bases from V and 7 bases from J, with 11 bases between. CDR3 loop: CASSQWTVEAFF. The DNA of the CDR3 is TGTGCCAGCAGCCAATGGACAGTTGAAGCTTTCTTT.